This T cell receptor (beta chain) was observed in a study of T cell repertoires in cytomegalovirus infection (dated by TCRdb to the late 2010s). The study in broad terms: The peptide stimulations were aimed at well-studied HLA-B-restricted epitopes as well as recently identified HLA-C-restricted CMV epitopes, whose presentation resists viral immunomodulation. Donor HLA type was relevant to the analysis, as public TCR beta signatures indicated carriage of CMV infection together with the matching HLA type. On the study overall, not on this receptor specifically: The ex vivo response was dominated by HLA-C-restricted CMV-specific TCR beta clonotypes, and the single most frequent clonotype in two of eight donors was supplied by these HLA-C-restricted clonotypes. Carriers of CMV infection plus the relevant HLA type were discriminated by the cumulative frequency of public TCR beta family members in the study cohort and in an independent roughly 400-donor cohort.

This specimen's treatment or condition label, interpreted: in vitro stimulation with specific CMV peptide epitopes to enrich CMV-specific T cells. V is reduced by 0 bases and J by 3 bases, leaving a spacing of 0 bases between them. Via the germline V gene (reference sequence), CDR1 is DFQATT and CDR2 SNEGSKA. The CDR3 covers 11 residues, taking in both the cysteine and the phenylalanine. Left in the record is the CDR3 DNA by itself, 33 bases read in frame from the first base. The sequencer listed for this sample is Illumina HiSeq 1500. The public sequencing data were trimmed at Q25 with fastp and processed into clonotypes with MiXCR by TCRdb, which kept only in-frame beta chains. Identical CDR3 protein sequences are pooled into one entry, listed with their most common genes and DNA. This sample lists some 940,000 distinct CDR3 sequences; 31% were detected once. The ten most abundant clones make up 11% to 15% of the sample.

This clonotype was counted only a few times. Its specific antigen is unknown. The sample holds no much larger clone one base away, and base qualities are not on file. This TCR was recovered from a human donor in good health (CMV status not recorded). Some clones in this sample may be carry-over from other donors' samples. The material sequenced was cultured CD8+ T cells from PBMCs, taken from culture after CMV antigen stimulation. The rearrangement joined TRBV20-1 to TRBJ2-1; confidence is insufficient to name the D gene. In nucleotide form, the sequence is TGCAGTGCTAGAGACTACAATGAGCAGTTCTTC. Its protein reads: CSARDYNEQFF.